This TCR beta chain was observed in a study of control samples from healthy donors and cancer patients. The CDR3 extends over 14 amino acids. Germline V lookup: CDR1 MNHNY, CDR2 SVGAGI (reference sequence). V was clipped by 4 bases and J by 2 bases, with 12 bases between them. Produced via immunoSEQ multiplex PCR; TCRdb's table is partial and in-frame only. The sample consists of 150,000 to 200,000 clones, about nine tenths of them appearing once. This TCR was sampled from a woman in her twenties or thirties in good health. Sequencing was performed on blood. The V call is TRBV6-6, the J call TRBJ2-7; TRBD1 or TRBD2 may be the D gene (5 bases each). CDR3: CASSFPGSTYEQYF. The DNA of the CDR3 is TGTGCCAGCAGTTTCCCAGGGAGTACCTACGAGCAGTACTTC.